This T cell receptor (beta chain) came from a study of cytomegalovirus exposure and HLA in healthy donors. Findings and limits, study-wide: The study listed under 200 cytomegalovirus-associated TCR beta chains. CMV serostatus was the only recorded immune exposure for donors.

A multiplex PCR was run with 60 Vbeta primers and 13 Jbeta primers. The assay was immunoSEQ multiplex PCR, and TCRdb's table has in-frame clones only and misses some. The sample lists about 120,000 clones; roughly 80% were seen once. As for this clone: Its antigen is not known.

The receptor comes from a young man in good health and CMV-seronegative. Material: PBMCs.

The CDR3 protein is CASSRGTGATDTQYF. CDR3 coding DNA: TGTGCCAGCAGCCGCGGGACAGGGGCAACAGATACGCAGTATTTT. The gene calls are TRBV7-6 and TRBJ2-3; 10 bases align to TRBD1. Germline loops: CDR1 SGHVS, CDR2 FNYEAQ. CDR3 size: 15 residues. The V and J ends lost 5 bases and 3 bases, in that order; junction bases with no gene match: 5.